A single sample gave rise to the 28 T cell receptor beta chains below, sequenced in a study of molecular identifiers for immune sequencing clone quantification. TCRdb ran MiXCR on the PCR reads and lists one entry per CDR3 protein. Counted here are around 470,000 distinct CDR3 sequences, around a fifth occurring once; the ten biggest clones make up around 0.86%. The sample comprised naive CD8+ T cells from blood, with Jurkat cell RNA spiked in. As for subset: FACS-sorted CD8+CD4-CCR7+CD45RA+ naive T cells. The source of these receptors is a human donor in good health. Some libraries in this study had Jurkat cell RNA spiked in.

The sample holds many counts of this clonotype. The chain's CDR3 is CSVADGYTGELFF. The CDR3 DNA reads TGCAGCGTTGCGGACGGATACACCGGGGAGCTGTTTTTT. This chain connects TRBV29-1 to TRBJ2-2; no firm D call. The CDR3 has 13 residues. Germline CDR1 reads SQVTM; CDR2 reads ANQGSEA. Trimming cost V 4 bases and J 3 bases, with 9 bases left between them.

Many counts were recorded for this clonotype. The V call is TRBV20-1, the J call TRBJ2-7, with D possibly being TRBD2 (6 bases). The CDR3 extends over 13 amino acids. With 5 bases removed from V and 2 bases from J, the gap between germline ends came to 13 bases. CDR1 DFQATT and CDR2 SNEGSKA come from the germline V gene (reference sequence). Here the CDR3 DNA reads TGCAGTGCTCCCGGGCTAGCGACCTACGAGCAGTACTTC. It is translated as CSAPGLATYEQYF.

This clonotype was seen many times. Written as DNA, the CDR3 is TGTGCCAGCATCTCGGACACTGATACGCAGTATTTT. Its translation is CASISDTDTQYF. This chain connects TRBV28 to TRBJ2-3, with TRBD1 as a possible D gene (5 bases). V was clipped by 7 bases and J by 6 bases, with 11 bases between them. The V gene's germline CDR1 is MDHEN and CDR2 SYDVKM. The CDR3 totals 12 residues.

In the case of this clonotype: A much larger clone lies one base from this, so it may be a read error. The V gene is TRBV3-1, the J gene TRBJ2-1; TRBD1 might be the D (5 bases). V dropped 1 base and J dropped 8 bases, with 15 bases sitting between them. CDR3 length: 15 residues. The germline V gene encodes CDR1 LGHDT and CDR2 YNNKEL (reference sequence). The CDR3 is CASSQAETAYDEQFF. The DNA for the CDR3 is TGTGCCAGCAGCCAAGCGGAGACAGCTTACGATGAGCAGTTCTTC.

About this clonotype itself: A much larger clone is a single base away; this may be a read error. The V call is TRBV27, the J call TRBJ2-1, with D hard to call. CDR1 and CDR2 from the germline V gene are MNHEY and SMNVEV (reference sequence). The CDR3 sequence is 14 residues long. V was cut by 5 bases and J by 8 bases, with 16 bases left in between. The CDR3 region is CASSPSVTGDEQFF. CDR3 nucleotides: TGTGCCAGCAGTCCTTCGGTGACCGGAGATGAGCAGTTCTTC.

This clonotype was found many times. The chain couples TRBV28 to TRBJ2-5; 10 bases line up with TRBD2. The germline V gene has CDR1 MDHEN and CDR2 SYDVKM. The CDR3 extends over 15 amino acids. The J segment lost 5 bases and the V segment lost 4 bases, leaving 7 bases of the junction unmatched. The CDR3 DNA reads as TGTGCCAGCAGTTCCCCTAAGACTAGCGGGGAGACCCAGTACTTC. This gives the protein CASSSPKTSGETQYF.

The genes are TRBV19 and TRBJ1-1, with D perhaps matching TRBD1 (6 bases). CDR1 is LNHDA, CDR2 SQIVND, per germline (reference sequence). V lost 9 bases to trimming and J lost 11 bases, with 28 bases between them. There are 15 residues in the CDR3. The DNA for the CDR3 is TGTGCCAGCTCCAGAATATACGACAGGACGGTCGAGGCTTTCTTT. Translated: CASSRIYDRTVEAFF.

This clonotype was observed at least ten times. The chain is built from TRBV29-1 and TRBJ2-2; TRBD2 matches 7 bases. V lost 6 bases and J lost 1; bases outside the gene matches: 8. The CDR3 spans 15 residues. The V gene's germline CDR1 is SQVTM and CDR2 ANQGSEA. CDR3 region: CSVTKRGENTGELFF. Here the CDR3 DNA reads TGCAGCGTGACAAAACGGGGGGAGAACACCGGGGAGCTGTTTTTT.

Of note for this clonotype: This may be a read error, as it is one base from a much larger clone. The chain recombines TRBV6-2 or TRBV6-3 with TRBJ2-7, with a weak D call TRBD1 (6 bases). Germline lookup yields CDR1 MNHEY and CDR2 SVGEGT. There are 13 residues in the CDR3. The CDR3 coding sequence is TGTGCCAGCACCCTGGGGGCGCCGAAGGAGCTGTACTTC. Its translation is CASTLGAPKELYF.

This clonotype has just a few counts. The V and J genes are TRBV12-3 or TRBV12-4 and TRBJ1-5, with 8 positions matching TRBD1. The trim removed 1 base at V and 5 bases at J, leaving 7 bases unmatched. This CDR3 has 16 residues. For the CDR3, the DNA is TGTGCCAGCAGTTTAGTTGACAGGGGAGGCGATCAGCCCCAGCATTTT. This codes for CASSLVDRGGDQPQHF.

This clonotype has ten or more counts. As DNA, the CDR3 is TGTGCCAGCATGGGAGTAAGCTACGAGCAGTACTTC. Translating it yields CASMGVSYEQYF. The V gene is TRBV27, the J gene TRBJ2-7; tentatively, D is TRBD2 (5 bases). CDR1 is MNHEY and CDR2 is SMNVEV in the germline V gene (reference sequence). With 7 bases removed from V and 3 bases from J, the gap between germline ends came to 10 bases. This CDR3 is built from 12 residues.

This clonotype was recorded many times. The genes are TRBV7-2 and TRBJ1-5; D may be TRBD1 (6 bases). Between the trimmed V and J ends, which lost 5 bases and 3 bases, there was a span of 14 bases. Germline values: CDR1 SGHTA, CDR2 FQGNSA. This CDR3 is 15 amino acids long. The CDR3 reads CASSLGGLTNQPQHF. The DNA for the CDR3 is TGTGCCAGCAGCCTGGGGGGCCTTACCAATCAGCCCCAGCATTTT.

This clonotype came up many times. The CDR3 reads CASSQGPTVYEQYF. Here the CDR3 DNA reads TGTGCCAGCAGCCAAGGACCGACAGTCTACGAGCAGTACTTC. The chain employs TRBV14 and TRBJ2-7; TRBD1 might be the D (5 bases). This CDR3 spans 14 amino acids. Germline V gives CDR1 SGHDN, CDR2 FVKESK. The V and J ends lost 1 base and 3 bases respectively, with 10 bases between them.

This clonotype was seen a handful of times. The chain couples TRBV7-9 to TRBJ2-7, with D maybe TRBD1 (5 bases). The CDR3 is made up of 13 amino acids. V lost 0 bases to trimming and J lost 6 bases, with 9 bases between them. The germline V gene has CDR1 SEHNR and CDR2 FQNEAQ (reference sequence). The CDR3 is CASSLAGATEQYF. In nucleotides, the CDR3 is TGTGCCAGCAGCTTAGCTGGGGCAACCGAGCAGTACTTC. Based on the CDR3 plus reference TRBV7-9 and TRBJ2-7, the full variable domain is DTGVSQNPRHKITKRGQNVTFRCDPISEHNRLYWYRQTLGQGPEFLTYFQNEAQLEKSRLLSDRFSAERPKGSFSTLEIQRTEQGDSAMYLCASSLAGATEQYFGPGTRLTVT.

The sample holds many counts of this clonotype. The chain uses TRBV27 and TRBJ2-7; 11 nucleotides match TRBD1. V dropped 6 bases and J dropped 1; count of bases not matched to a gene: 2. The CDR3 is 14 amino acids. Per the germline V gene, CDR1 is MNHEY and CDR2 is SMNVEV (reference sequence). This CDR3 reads CASRGTGGSYEQYF. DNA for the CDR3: TGTGCCAGCAGGGGGACAGGGGGTTCCTACGAGCAGTACTTC.

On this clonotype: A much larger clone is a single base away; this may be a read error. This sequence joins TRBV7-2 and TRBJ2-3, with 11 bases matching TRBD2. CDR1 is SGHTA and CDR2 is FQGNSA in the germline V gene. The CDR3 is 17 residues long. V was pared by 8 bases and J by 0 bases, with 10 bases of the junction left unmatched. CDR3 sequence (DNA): TGTGCCAGCGGCTCTATAGCGGGGGGGCCGAGCACAGATACGCAGTATTTT. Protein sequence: CASGSIAGGPSTDTQYF.

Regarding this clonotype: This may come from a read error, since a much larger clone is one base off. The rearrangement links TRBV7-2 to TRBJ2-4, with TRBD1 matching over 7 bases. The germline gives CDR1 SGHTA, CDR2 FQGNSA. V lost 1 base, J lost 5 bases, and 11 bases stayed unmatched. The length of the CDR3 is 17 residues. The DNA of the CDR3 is TGTGCCAGCAGCTTAGAAGGGACAGTCCTTTTCGAAAACATTCAGTACTTC. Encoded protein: CASSLEGTVLFENIQYF.

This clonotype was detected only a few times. CDR3 sequence: CASSLGSSDYEQYF. The CDR3 nucleotides read TGTGCCAGCAGCTTAGGTTCTTCAGACTACGAGCAGTACTTC. The V gene is TRBV7-9, the J gene TRBJ2-7; no definite D call. V lost 1 base, J lost 3 bases, and 10 bases lay in between. Germline loops: CDR1 SEHNR, CDR2 FQNEAQ (reference sequence). This CDR3 has 14 residues.

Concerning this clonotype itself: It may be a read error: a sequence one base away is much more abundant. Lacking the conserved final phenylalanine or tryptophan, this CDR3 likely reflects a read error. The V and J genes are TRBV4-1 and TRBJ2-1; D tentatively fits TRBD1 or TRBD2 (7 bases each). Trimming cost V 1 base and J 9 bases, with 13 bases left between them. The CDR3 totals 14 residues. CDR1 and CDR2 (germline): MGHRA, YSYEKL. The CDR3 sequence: CASSQAPGGVEQFL. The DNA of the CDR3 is TGCGCCAGCAGCCAAGCCCCAGGGGGGGTTGAGCAGTTCCTC.

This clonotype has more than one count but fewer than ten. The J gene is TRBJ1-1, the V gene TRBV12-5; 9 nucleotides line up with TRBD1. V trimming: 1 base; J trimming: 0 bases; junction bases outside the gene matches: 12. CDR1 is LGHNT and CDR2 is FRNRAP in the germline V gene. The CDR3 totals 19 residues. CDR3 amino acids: CASGLAGTGRGGMNTEAFF. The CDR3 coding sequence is TGTGCTAGTGGTTTGGCCGGGACAGGGAGAGGGGGAATGAACACTGAAGCTTTCTTT. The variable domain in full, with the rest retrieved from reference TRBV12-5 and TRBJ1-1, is DARVTQTPRHKVTEMGQEVTMRCQPILGHNTVFWYRQTMMQGLELLAYFRNRAPLDDSGMPKDRFSAEMPDATLATLKIQPSEPRDSAVYFCASGLAGTGRGGMNTEAFFGQGTRLTVV.

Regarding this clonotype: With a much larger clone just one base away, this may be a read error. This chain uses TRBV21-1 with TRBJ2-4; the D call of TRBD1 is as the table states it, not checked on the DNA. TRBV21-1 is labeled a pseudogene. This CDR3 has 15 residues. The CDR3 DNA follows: TGTGTCAGCAGCATGGACAGGCAAAATAAAAACATTCAGTACTTC. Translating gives CVSSMDRQNKNIQYF.

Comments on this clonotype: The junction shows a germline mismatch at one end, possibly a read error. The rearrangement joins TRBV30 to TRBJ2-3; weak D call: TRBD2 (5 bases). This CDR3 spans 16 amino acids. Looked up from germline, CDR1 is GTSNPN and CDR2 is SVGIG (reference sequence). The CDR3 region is CAWSVLADPSTDAQYF. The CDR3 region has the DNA TGTGCCTGGAGTGTGCTAGCCGACCCTAGCACAGATGCGCAGTACTTT.

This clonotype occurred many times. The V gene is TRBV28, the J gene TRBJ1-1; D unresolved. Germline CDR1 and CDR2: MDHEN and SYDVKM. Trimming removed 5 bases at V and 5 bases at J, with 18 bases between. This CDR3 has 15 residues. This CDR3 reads CASSPHGQARTEAFF. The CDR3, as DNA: TGTGCCAGCAGTCCCCACGGGCAGGCGAGGACTGAAGCTTTCTTT.

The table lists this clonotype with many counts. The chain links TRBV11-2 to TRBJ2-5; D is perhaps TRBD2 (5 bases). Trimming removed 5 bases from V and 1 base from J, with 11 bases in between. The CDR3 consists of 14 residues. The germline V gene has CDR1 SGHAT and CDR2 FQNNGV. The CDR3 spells CASSHWAGQETQYF. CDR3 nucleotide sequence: TGTGCCAGCAGCCACTGGGCGGGCCAAGAGACCCAGTACTTC. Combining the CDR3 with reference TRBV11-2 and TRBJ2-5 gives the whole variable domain EAGVAQSPRYKIIEKRQSVAFWCNPISGHATLYWYQQILGQGPKLLIQFQNNGVVDDSQLPKDRFSAERLKGVDSTLKIQPAKLEDSAVYLCASSHWAGQETQYFGPGTRLLVL.

CDR3 in amino acids: CASSTTGFSDGQFF. CDR3 nucleotide sequence: TGCGCCAGCAGCACGACAGGGTTTTCGGATGGGCAGTTCTTC. This chain connects TRBV5-1 to TRBJ2-1; 7 bases fit TRBD1. V trimming: 4 bases; J trimming: 12 bases; junction bases outside the gene matches: 13. Germline values: CDR1 SGHRS, CDR2 YFSETQ. The CDR3 sequence is 14 residues long.

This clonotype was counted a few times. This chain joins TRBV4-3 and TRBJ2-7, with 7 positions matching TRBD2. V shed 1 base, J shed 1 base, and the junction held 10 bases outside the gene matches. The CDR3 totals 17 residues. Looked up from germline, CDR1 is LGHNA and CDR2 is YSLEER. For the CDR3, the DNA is TGCGCCAGCAGCCAAGCCCCCCGAGGAGCGGGGTCCTACGAGCAGTACTTC. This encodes CASSQAPRGAGSYEQYF.

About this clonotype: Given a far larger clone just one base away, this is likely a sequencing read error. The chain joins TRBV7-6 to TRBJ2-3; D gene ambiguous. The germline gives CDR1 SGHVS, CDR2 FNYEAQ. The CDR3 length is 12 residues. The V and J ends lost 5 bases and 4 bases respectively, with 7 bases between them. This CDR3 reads CASSVSPDTQYF. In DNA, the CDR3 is TGTGCCAGCAGCGTAAGCCCAGATACGCAGTATTTT.

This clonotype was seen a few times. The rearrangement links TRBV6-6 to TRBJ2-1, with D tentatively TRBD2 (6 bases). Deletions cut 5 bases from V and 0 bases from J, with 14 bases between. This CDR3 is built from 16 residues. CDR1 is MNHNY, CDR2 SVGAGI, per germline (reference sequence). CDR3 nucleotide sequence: TGTGCCAGCAGTCCTTCCGGGGGTGACTCCTACAATGAGCAGTTCTTC. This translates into CASSPSGGDSYNEQFF.